This T cell receptor (beta chain) stems from a study of T cells in Graves' hyperthyroidism and ophthalmopathy. The overall study: Blood was drawn when the patient was first diagnosed and still untreated. General study results and limits: Blood shared most expanded thyroid clonotypes above 0.001.

Ten or more counts support this clonotype. The target antigen is unknown. This CDR3 contains 13 residues. Germline lookup yields CDR1 MNHNS and CDR2 SASEGT. V was pared by 5 bases and J by 6 bases, with 13 bases between. PBMCs were obtained from roughly 10 ml fresh peripheral blood. The TCR beta CDR3 regions underwent amplification using RNA transcripts as the source. The HTBI primer set was used in a first-round RT-PCR of the TCR CDR3. TCRdb ran MiXCR on the multiplex PCR reads and lists one entry per CDR3 protein. The profile shows 250,000 to 400,000 distinct CDR3 sequences, roughly 15% of them singletons.

The sample comprised blood. The origin of this receptor is a woman in her thirties or forties with Graves' ophthalmopathy. V is TRBV6-1 and J is TRBJ1-2; tentative D call: TRBD1 (5 bases). For the CDR3, the DNA is TGTGCCAGCAGTTGGAGTCTGGGGGATGGCTACACCTTC. Translating it yields CASSWSLGDGYTF.